The clone carrying this T cell receptor (beta chain) was seen at least ten times. Antigen specificity is unknown. The sample originates from a study of T cell repertoires in cytomegalovirus infection. Across the study: Signatures in public TCR beta sequences pointed to both CMV infection and matching HLA type. Study-wide results and caveats: Clonotype analysis showed dominance of the ex vivo response by HLA-C-restricted CMV-specific TCR beta clonotypes. Cumulative public TCR beta family frequency identified CMV carriers with the relevant HLA.

Germline assignment: CDR1 LGHNA and CDR2 YSLEER. V lost 5 bases, J lost 3 bases, and 10 bases stayed unmatched. The CDR3 has 15 amino acids. TCRdb independently ran MiXCR on the reads; one entry per CDR3 protein. The table has some 220,000 distinct CDR3 sequences, 6% to 8% seen once. The V call is TRBV4-3, the J call TRBJ2-7; TRBD1 matches at 7 bases. Material for sequencing was PBMCs. This clonotype was obtained from a human donor in good health (CMV status not recorded). Some clones in this sample may be carry-over from other donors' samples. DNA of the CDR3: TGCGCCAGCAGCGAAAGTCTATCAGGGGGCTACGAGCAGTACTTC. It specifies CASSESLSGGYEQYF.